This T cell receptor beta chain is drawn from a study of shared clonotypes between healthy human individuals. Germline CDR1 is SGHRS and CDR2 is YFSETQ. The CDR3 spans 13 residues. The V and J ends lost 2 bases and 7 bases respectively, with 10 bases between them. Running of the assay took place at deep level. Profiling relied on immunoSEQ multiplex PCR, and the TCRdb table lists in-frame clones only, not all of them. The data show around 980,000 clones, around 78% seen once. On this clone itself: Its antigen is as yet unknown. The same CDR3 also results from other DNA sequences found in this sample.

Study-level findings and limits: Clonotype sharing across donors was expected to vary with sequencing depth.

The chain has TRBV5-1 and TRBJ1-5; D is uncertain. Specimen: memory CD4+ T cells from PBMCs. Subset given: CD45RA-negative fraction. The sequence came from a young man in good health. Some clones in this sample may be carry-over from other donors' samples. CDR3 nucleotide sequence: TGCGCCAGCAGCTTTGAGGGTAACCAGCCCCAGCATTTT. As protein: CASSFEGNQPQHF. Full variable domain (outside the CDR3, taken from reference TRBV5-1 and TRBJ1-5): KAGVTQTPRYLIKTRGQQVTLSCSPISGHRSVSWYQQTPGQGLQFLFEYFSETQRNKGNFPGRFSGRQFSNSRSEMNVSTLELGDSALYLCASSFEGNQPQHFGDGTRLSIL.